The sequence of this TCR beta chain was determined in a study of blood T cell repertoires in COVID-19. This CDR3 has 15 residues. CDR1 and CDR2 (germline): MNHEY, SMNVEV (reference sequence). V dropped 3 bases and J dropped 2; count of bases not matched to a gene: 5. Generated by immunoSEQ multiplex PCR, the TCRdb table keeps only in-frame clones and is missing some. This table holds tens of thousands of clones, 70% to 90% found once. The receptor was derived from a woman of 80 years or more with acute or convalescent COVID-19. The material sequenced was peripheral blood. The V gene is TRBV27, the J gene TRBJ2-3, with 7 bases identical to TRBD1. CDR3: CASSLTGTDTDTQYF. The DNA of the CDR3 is TGTGCCAGCAGTTTGACCGGGACAGACACAGATACGCAGTATTTT.